This T cell receptor (beta chain) came from a study of PD-1 blockade in classical Hodgkin lymphoma. Study-level points and caveats: Diversity similar to that of newly diagnosed patients was seen at baseline in complete responders.

Profiling relied on immunoSEQ multiplex PCR, and the TCRdb table lists in-frame clones only, not all of them. The table lists some 9,700 clones, about 82% of them singletons. V gave up 0 bases and J gave up 11 bases, with 16 bases separating them. This CDR3 is built from 14 residues. Germline CDR1 MNHEY, CDR2 SMNVEV (reference sequence). Notes on this clone: Its matching antigen is unknown.

Stated time point: cycle 4 day 1 (C4D1), after more than five weeks of nivolumab. Every patient had relapsed following autologous stem cell transplantation, and cohorts differed in brentuximab vedotin exposure. This sample comprised peripheral blood mononuclear cells (PBMCs), obtained before the fourth cycle of nivolumab. V is TRBV27 and J is TRBJ1-1; D unclear. The origin of this receptor is a human donor with classical Hodgkin lymphoma. The CDR3: CASSLSQAGGEAFF. The CDR3 nucleotides read TGTGCCAGCAGTTTATCCCAAGCTGGCGGGGAGGCTTTCTTT.